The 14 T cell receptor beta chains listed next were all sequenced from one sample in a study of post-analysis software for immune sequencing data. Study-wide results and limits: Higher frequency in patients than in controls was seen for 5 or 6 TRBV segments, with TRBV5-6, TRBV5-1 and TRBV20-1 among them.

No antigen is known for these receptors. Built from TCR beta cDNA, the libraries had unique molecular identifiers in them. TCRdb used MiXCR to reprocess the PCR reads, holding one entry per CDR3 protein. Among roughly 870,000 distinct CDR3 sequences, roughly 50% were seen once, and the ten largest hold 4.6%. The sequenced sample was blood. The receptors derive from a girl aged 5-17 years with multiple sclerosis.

The CDR3 region is CSARDSLDEQYF. The CDR3 nucleotides are TGCAGTGCTAGAGATAGCCTAGATGAGCAGTACTTC. This chain connects TRBV20-1 to TRBJ2-4; D gene ambiguous. Germline lookup yields CDR1 DFQATT and CDR2 SNEGSKA (reference sequence). CDR3 size: 12 residues. Trimming took 0 bases from V and 13 from J, leaving 13 bases between them.

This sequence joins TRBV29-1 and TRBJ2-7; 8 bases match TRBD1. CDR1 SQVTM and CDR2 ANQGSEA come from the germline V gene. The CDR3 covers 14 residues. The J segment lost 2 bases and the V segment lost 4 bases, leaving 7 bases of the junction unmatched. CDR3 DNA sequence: TGCAGCGTTGCCGACCGGACAGGGACCTACGAGCAGTACTTC. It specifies CSVADRTGTYEQYF.

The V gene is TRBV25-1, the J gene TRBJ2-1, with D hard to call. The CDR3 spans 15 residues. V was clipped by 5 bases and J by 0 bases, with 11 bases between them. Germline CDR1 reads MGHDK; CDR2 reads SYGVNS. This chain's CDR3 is CASSPFGSSYNEQFF. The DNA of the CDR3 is TGTGCCAGCAGTCCTTTTGGAAGCTCCTACAATGAGCAGTTCTTC.

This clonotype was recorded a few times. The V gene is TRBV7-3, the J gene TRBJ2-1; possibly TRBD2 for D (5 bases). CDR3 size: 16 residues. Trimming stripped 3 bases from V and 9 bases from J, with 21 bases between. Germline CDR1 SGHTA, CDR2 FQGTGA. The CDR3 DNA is TGTGCCAGCAGCTTCCTCGGAGGTAGTGCCTCCGGTGAGCAGTTCTTC. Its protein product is CASSFLGGSASGEQFF.

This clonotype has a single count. CDR3: CASSREGTGNQPQHF. In DNA, the CDR3 is TGCGCCAGCAGCCGAGAAGGGACAGGGAATCAGCCCCAGCATTTT. The rearrangement links TRBV5-1 to TRBJ1-5; 9 positions agree with TRBD1. V was pared by 4 bases and J by 4 bases, with 6 bases of the junction left unmatched. Germline V gives CDR1 SGHRS, CDR2 YFSETQ. The CDR3 spans 15 residues.

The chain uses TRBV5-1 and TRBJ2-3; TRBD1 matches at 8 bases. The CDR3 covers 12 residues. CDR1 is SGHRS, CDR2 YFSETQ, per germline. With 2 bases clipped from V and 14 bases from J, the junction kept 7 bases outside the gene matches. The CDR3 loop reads CASSLGQGRGYF. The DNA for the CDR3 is TGCGCCAGCAGCTTAGGACAGGGCCGCGGGTATTTT.

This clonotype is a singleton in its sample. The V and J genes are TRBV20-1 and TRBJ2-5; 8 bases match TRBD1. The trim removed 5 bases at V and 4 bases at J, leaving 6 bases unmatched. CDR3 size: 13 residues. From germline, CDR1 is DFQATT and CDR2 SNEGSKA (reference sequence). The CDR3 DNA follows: TGCAGTGCTTTACCAGGGGGCGGAGAGACCCAGTACTTC. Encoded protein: CSALPGGGETQYF.

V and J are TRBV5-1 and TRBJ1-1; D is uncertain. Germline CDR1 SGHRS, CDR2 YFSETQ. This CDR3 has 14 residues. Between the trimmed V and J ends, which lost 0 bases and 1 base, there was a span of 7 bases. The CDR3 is CASSLEPTNTEAFF. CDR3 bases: TGCGCCAGCAGCTTGGAACCGACGAACACTGAAGCTTTCTTT.

The CDR3 bases are TGCAGCGTTGAAATAACCACTAAGTTCTTC. As protein: CSVEITTKFF. The chain is built from TRBV29-1 and TRBJ2-1; no reliable D call. Germline assignment: CDR1 SQVTM and CDR2 ANQGSEA. V was pared by 2 bases and J by 14 bases, with 10 bases between. The CDR3 has 10 residues.

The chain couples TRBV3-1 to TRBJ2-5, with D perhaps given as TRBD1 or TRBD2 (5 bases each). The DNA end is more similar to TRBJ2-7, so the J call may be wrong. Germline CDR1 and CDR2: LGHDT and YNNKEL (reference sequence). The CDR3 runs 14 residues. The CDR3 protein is CASSSGTEDYEQYF. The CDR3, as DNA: TGTGCCAGCAGCTCCGGGACGGAAGACTACGAGCAGTACTTC.

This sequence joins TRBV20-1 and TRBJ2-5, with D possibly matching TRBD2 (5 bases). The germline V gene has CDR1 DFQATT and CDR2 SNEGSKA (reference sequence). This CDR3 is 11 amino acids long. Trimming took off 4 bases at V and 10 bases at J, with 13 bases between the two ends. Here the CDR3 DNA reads TGCAGTGCTAAGGCTCTCGAGGGCCAGTACTTC. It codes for CSAKALEGQYF.

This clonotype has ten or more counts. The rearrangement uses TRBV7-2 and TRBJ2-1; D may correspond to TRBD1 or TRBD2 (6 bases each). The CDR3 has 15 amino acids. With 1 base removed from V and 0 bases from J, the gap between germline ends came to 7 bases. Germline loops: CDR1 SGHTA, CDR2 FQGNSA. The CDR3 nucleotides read TGTGCCAGCAGCTTAGGGGGGGCCTCCTACAATGAGCAGTTCTTC. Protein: CASSLGGASYNEQFF. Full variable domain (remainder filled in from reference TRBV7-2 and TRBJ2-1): GAGVSQSPSNKVTEKGKDVELRCDPISGHTALYWYRQSLGQGLEFLIYFQGNSAPDKSGLPSDRFSAERTGGSVSTLTIQRTQQEDSAVYLCASSLGGASYNEQFFGPGTRLTVL.

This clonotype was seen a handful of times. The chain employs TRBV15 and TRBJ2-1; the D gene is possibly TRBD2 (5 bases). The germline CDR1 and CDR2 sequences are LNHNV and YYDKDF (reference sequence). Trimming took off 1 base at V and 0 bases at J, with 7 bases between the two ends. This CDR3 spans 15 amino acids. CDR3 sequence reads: CATSRAGSSYNEQFF. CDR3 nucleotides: TGTGCCACCAGCAGAGCGGGGAGCTCCTACAATGAGCAGTTCTTC.

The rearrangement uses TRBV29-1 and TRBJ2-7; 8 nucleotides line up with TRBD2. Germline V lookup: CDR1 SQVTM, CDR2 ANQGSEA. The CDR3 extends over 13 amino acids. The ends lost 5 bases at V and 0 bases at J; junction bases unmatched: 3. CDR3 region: CSVKLAVSYEQYF. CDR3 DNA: TGCAGCGTTAAACTAGCGGTCTCCTACGAGCAGTACTTC.